The present T cell receptor (beta chain) was sequenced within a study of shared clonotypes between healthy human individuals. CD45RO-negative, CCR7-selected cells formed the naive CD8 fraction, which excluded terminally differentiated effector memory CD45RA+ cells. Measured with immunoSEQ multiplex PCR; TCRdb has only the in-frame clones, and not every one. The data contain under 600,000 clones, 95% to 98% of them singletons. In germline, CDR1 is MGHRA, CDR2 YSYEKL. Deletions cut 4 bases from V and 4 bases from J, with 11 bases between. The CDR3 totals 14 residues. This chain joins TRBV4-1 and TRBJ1-5; possibly TRBD1 for D (6 bases). Specimen: naive CD8+ T cells sorted from blood. The sequence was collected from a man aged 30 to 45 in good health. CDR3 in amino acids: CASSLRTANQPQHF. For the CDR3, the DNA is TGCGCCAGCAGCCTTCGGACAGCAAATCAGCCCCAGCATTTT.